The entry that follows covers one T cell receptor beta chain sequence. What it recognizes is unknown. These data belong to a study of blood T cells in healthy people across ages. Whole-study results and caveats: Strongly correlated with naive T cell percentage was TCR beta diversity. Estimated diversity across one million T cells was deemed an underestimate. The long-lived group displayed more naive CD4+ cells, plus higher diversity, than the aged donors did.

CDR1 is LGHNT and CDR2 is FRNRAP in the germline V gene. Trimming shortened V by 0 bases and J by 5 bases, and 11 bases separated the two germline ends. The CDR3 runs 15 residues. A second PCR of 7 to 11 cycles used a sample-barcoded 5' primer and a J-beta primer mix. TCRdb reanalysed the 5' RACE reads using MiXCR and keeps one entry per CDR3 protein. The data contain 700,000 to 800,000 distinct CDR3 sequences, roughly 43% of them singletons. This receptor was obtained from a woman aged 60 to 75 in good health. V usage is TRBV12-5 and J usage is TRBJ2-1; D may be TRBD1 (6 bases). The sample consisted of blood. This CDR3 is CASGLVGGPNNEQFF. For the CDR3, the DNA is TGTGCTAGTGGTTTGGTAGGGGGTCCCAACAATGAGCAGTTCTTC.